The 18 T cell receptor beta chains given below trace back to one sample, sequenced in a study of cytomegalovirus exposure and HLA in healthy donors. In the PCR, 60 Vbeta and 13 Jbeta primers were used. TCRdb's copy holds only in-frame clones and misses some; the assay was immunoSEQ multiplex PCR. The data contain over 110,000 clones, roughly four fifths of them singletons. Sequencing was carried out using PBMCs. These receptors all stem from a woman in her sixties in good health and CMV-seropositive.

The chain links TRBV7-2 to TRBJ2-7, with 8 bases identical to TRBD2. The V and J ends lost 5 bases and 0 bases, in that order; junction bases with no gene match: 6. The CDR3 has 15 amino acids. From germline, CDR1 is SGHTA and CDR2 FQGNSA. CDR3 DNA sequence: TGTGCCAGCAGCCCCAGCGGGAGCGTCTCCTACGAGCAGTACTTC. It is translated as CASSPSGSVSYEQYF.

V gene TRBV10-2 combines with J gene TRBJ2-7; D is ambiguous. Trimming took 5 bases from V and 3 from J, leaving 5 bases between them. In germline, CDR1 is WSHSY, CDR2 SAAADI. The CDR3 loop spans 11 amino acids. CDR3 residues: CASSPHYEQYF. The DNA of the CDR3 is TGCGCCAGCAGTCCCCACTACGAGCAGTACTTC.

This sequence joins TRBV27 and TRBJ2-7; the D is unclear. The CDR3 sequence is 13 residues long. The V gene lost 2 bases and the J gene lost 3 bases, with 8 bases spanning the gap. The germline V gene has CDR1 MNHEY and CDR2 SMNVEV (reference sequence). This CDR3 reads CASSLGPIYEQYF. The CDR3 region has the DNA TGTGCCAGCAGTTTAGGGCCTATCTACGAGCAGTACTTC.

V usage is TRBV13 and J usage is TRBJ2-5; TRBD1 agrees at 9 bases. The J call could be wrong; TRBJ2-7 is a better fit for the DNA end. The CDR3 runs to 14 residues. Germline V CDR1 and CDR2: PRHDT, FYEKMQ (reference sequence). The CDR3 here is CASSFDRGSYEQYF. In DNA form, the CDR3 reads TGTGCCAGCAGCTTTGACAGGGGGTCCTACGAGCAGTACTTC.

The chain combines TRBV13 with TRBJ2-3, with 14 nucleotides matching TRBD2. The CDR3 is 18 amino acids. CDR1 and CDR2 from the germline V gene are PRHDT and FYEKMQ (reference sequence). The trim removed 7 bases at V and 6 bases at J, leaving 15 bases unmatched. The DNA of the CDR3 is TGTGCCAGCACCCCTAGATGGGGACTAGCGGGAGCGGCGGATACGCAGTATTTT. Its translation: CASTPRWGLAGAADTQYF.

This rearrangement joins TRBV5-1 to TRBJ2-5; 15 bases align to TRBD2. This CDR3 comprises 19 residues. Trimming removed 4 bases from V and 2 bases from J; junction bases left unmatched: 12. Germline CDR1 and CDR2: SGHRS and YFSETQ. Here the CDR3 reads CASSPWTSGRAGRQETQYF. CDR3 DNA sequence: TGCGCCAGCAGCCCCTGGACTAGCGGGAGGGCCGGTCGACAAGAGACCCAGTACTTC.

This chain connects TRBV5-6 to TRBJ2-7; no definite D call. Trimming took 0 bases from V and 0 from J, leaving 7 bases between them. Germline CDR1 and CDR2: SGHDT and YYEEEE. The CDR3 consists of 14 residues. The chain's CDR3 is CASSLGGSSYEQYF. The CDR3 DNA follows: TGTGCCAGCAGCTTGGGTGGTAGCTCCTACGAGCAGTACTTC.

This chain connects TRBV10-3 to TRBJ2-1, with a tentative D call TRBD2 (5 bases). The CDR3 has 18 amino acids. Per germline, CDR1 ENHRY and CDR2 SYGVKD. With 3 bases removed from V and 3 bases from J, the gap between germline ends came to 21 bases. The DNA for the CDR3 is TGTGCCATCAGTGAAACGGGTCCTTGGGAGTACAGCTACAATGAGCAGTTCTTC. Protein sequence: CAISETGPWEYSYNEQFF.

The chain has TRBV7-2 and TRBJ2-7; 8 bases map to TRBD2. Germline V CDR1 and CDR2: SGHTA, FQGNSA. V was clipped by 1 base and J by 2 bases; unmatched bases: 4. The CDR3 has 15 amino acids. The CDR3 bases are TGTGCCAGCAGCTTAGTAACGGGAGGGACCTACGAGCAGTACTTC. Its translation is CASSLVTGGTYEQYF.

V gene TRBV4-3 combines with J gene TRBJ2-7, with 9 bases identical to TRBD1. The CDR3 contains 14 residues. V shed 0 bases and J 4 bases; nucleotides not matched to a gene: 1. CDR1 is LGHNA and CDR2 is YSLEER in the germline V gene. The DNA for the CDR3 is TGCGCCAGCAGCCAAGATGGGACAGGGTACGAGCAGTACTTC. Residues: CASSQDGTGYEQYF.

The chain combines TRBV7-9 with TRBJ2-5; TRBD2 agrees at 7 bases. Germline CDR1 is SEHNR and CDR2 is FQNEAQ (reference sequence). V shed 5 bases and J 5 bases; nucleotides not matched to a gene: 8. This CDR3 comprises 14 residues. CDR3 sequence reads: CASSHGGNSETQYF. In DNA, the CDR3 is TGTGCCAGCAGCCACGGGGGGAACAGCGAGACCCAGTACTTC.

V is TRBV5-1 and J is TRBJ2-7, with 10 bases identical to TRBD1. CDR3 length equals 16 residues. V was pared by 4 bases and J by 2 bases, with 9 bases of the junction left unmatched. Germline assignment: CDR1 SGHRS and CDR2 YFSETQ. Here the CDR3 reads CASSPPGQGLTYEQYF. The CDR3 DNA sequence: TGCGCCAGCAGCCCTCCGGGACAGGGGTTAACCTACGAGCAGTACTTC.

J is TRBJ2-1 and V is TRBV27; D may be TRBD2 (6 bases). Trimming pared 3 bases from V and 5 bases from J, leaving 14 bases between. Germline CDR1 and CDR2: MNHEY and SMNVEV (reference sequence). The CDR3 totals 15 residues. This CDR3 reads CASSFVGLTDNEQFF. The DNA for the CDR3 is TGTGCCAGCAGTTTTGTTGGACTAACAGACAATGAGCAGTTCTTC.

The chain has TRBV10-3 and TRBJ2-6, with D unresolved. Per germline, CDR1 ENHRY and CDR2 SYGVKD. V lost 9 bases and J 3 bases, leaving 9 bases between the germline ends. The CDR3 contains 13 residues. CDR3 protein: CAILYSGANVLTF. CDR3 sequence (DNA): TGTGCCATTCTGTATAGTGGGGCCAACGTCCTGACTTTC.

This rearrangement joins TRBV2 to TRBJ2-2; 14 nucleotides align to TRBD2. From germline, CDR1 is SNHLY and CDR2 FYNNEI. This CDR3 region has 17 residues. J gave up 6 bases and V 4 bases, and 7 bases lay outside the gene matches. CDR3 sequence reads: CASSGRLAGGRAGELFF. Written as DNA, the CDR3 is TGTGCCAGCAGTGGACGACTAGCGGGAGGGAGAGCCGGGGAGCTGTTTTTT.

A note on this clone: This specimen includes other DNA sequences encoding the same CDR3. The J gene is TRBJ2-7, the V gene TRBV29-1; 9 nucleotides agree with TRBD2. Germline lookup yields CDR1 SQVTM and CDR2 ANQGSEA. CDR3 size: 14 residues. Trimming cost V 4 bases and J 1 base; bases outside gene matches: 5. The CDR3, as DNA: TGCAGCGTTGTAAAGCTAGCGGGATCCTACGAGCAGTACTTC. This translates into CSVVKLAGSYEQYF.

The genes are TRBV7-2 and TRBJ2-7, with a weak D call TRBD1 (5 bases). Trimming took off 0 bases at V and 0 bases at J, with 9 bases between the two ends. The CDR3 loop spans 15 amino acids. The germline CDR1 and CDR2 sequences are SGHTA and FQGNSA. The CDR3 is CASSLAQGPSYEQYF. The CDR3 region has the DNA TGTGCCAGCAGCTTAGCTCAGGGCCCCTCCTACGAGCAGTACTTC.

Points on this clone: A read error may produce the germline difference seen at one junction end. The J gene is TRBJ2-3, the V gene TRBV10-3; 8 bases fit TRBD1. There are 15 residues in the CDR3. The germline V gene encodes CDR1 ENHRY and CDR2 SYGVKD. The DNA of the CDR3 is TGTGCCATCAGTGAGCGAGGACAGGGCACGGATACGCAGTATTTT. Translating it yields CAISERGQGTDTQYF.